The 32 T cell receptor beta chains below were found in one sample sequenced in a study of blood T cell repertoires in COVID-19. Profiled with immunoSEQ multiplex PCR; TCRdb holds only in-frame clones, not every one. The data hold 400,000 or so clones, with less than 95% observed a single time. Sequenced input: PBMCs or T cells enriched from blood (not recorded which). These receptors all come from a man younger than 30 who had recovered from COVID-19.

This clone was counted once. The chain couples TRBV3-1 (or the pseudogene TRBV3-2) to TRBJ1-2, with a weak D call TRBD1 (6 bases). V shed 0 bases and J shed 2 bases, with 10 bases lying between them. The CDR3 loop spans 15 amino acids. Germline CDR1 LGHDT, CDR2 YNNKEL (reference sequence). The CDR3 reads CASSQETGLNYGYTF. CDR3 in DNA: TGTGCCAGCAGCCAAGAGACAGGCCTCAACTATGGCTACACCTTC.

The rearrangement uses TRBV7-6 and TRBJ1-1; 9 nucleotides align to TRBD1. The CDR3 has 16 amino acids. Germline V gene data show CDR1 as SGHVS and CDR2 as FNYEAQ. The junction had 7 bases not matched to a gene; V was cut back by 1 base and J by 4 bases. CDR3 bases: TGTGCCAGCAGCTTAGGAACCGGGACAGGGTTCACTGAAGCTTTCTTT. Encoded protein: CASSLGTGTGFTEAFF.

In its sample, this clone was seen once. The V gene is TRBV6-5, the J gene TRBJ1-5; 8 bases are shared with TRBD1. The CDR3 length is 15 residues. CDR1 is MNHEY and CDR2 is SVGAGI in the germline V gene. Unmatched junction bases numbered 9, after V lost 7 bases and J lost 4 bases. This chain's CDR3 is CASTSQGAANQPQHF. CDR3 DNA: TGTGCCAGCACCTCCCAGGGGGCGGCAAATCAGCCCCAGCATTTT.

This rearrangement joins TRBV19 to TRBJ2-7; maybe TRBD2 (6 bases). The CDR3 covers 12 residues. Per the germline V gene, CDR1 is LNHDA and CDR2 is SQIVND (reference sequence). The ends were cut back, 3 bases at V and 6 bases at J, with 9 bases in the middle. In nucleotides, the CDR3 is TGTGCCAGTAGTATCGGCGGGACCGAGCAGTACTTC. This gives the protein CASSIGGTEQYF.

This sequence joins TRBV7-9 and TRBJ2-1, with D uncertain. The V gene's germline CDR1 is SEHNR and CDR2 FQNEAQ (reference sequence). The CDR3 spans 14 residues. V lost 1 base and J lost 12, with 16 bases in between. The CDR3 DNA reads TGTGCCAGCAGCTTAGAAGGCGGTAATGTAGGGCAGTTCTTC. Its protein product is CASSLEGGNVGQFF.

This sequence joins TRBV28 and TRBJ2-7; 11 positions agree with TRBD2. Germline loops: CDR1 MDHEN, CDR2 SYDVKM. This CDR3 is 20 amino acids long. With V trimmed by 3 bases and J by 2 bases, 18 bases remained unmatched. This CDR3 reads CASSLGSFTLNSGRAYEQYF. CDR3 in DNA: TGTGCCAGCAGTTTGGGCAGTTTCACTCTTAATAGCGGGAGGGCCTACGAGCAGTACTTC.

The V and J genes are TRBV3-1 (or the pseudogene TRBV3-2) and TRBJ1-2; D uncertain. V was shortened by 11 bases and J by 7 bases, with 17 bases between the two germline ends. Germline values: CDR1 LGHDT, CDR2 YNNKEL (reference sequence). The CDR3 contains 12 residues. The CDR3 protein is CAAASRGGGYTF. For the CDR3, the DNA is TGTGCCGCAGCGAGCCGGGGAGGTGGCTACACCTTC.

This chain uses TRBV7-9 with TRBJ2-2; tentative D call: TRBD2 (5 bases). Germline values: CDR1 SEHNR, CDR2 FQNEAQ (reference sequence). The length of the CDR3 is 17 residues. V lost 5 bases to trimming and J lost 5 bases, with 21 bases between them. CDR3 amino acids: CASSNTPVVTGTGELFF. The CDR3 bases are TGTGCCAGCAGCAACACCCCCGTTGTGACGGGAACCGGGGAGCTGTTTTTT.

The rearrangement links TRBV5-1 to TRBJ1-1; a weak D match, TRBD1 (6 bases). The germline V and J ends were trimmed by 4 bases and 4 bases, with 14 bases remaining between them. This CDR3 is built from 14 residues. Germline V lookup: CDR1 SGHRS, CDR2 YFSETQ. The CDR3 reads CASSPRDTITEAFF. The CDR3 DNA is TGCGCCAGCAGCCCCCGGGACACAATCACTGAAGCTTTCTTT.

J is TRBJ2-2 and V is TRBV2; possible D gene TRBD1, 6 bases. Trimming took off 6 bases at V and 7 bases at J, with 18 bases between the two ends. Germline V CDR1 and CDR2: SNHLY, FYNNEI. This CDR3 spans 15 amino acids. The CDR3 protein is CASSPRGVLGGELFF. DNA for the CDR3: TGTGCCAGCAGCCCCAGGGGTGTGCTCGGCGGGGAGCTGTTTTTT.

The chain joins TRBV3-1 (or the pseudogene TRBV3-2) to TRBJ2-1, with a tentative D call TRBD2 (5 bases). The length of the CDR3 is 15 residues. Trimming removed 4 bases from V and 0 bases from J, with 10 bases in between. Germline-derived CDR1 and CDR2 are LGHDT and YNNKEL (reference sequence). CDR3 sequence (DNA): TGTGCCAGCAGCCCCCCGGGGAGCTCCTACAATGAGCAGTTCTTC. This translates into CASSPPGSSYNEQFF.

The V gene is TRBV20-1, the J gene TRBJ1-2, with 7 bases matching TRBD1. After removal of 7 bases from V and 8 bases from J, the junction contained 7 bases not matched to a gene. The CDR3 runs to 11 residues. Germline loops: CDR1 DFQATT, CDR2 SNEGSKA (reference sequence). CDR3 DNA sequence: TGCAGTGGAAGGACAGGCGCCGGCTACACCTTC. Its protein product is CSGRTGAGYTF.

The chain employs TRBV5-1 and TRBJ2-5, with 12 nucleotides matching TRBD1. The V gene's germline CDR1 is SGHRS and CDR2 YFSETQ. The CDR3 contains 15 residues. V lost 6 bases, J lost 5 bases, and 8 bases stayed unmatched. The DNA of the CDR3 is TGCGCCAGCAAGGGACAGGGGGCAGTGCAGGAGACCCAGTACTTC. Encoded protein: CASKGQGAVQETQYF.

This clone was recorded only once. This chain joins TRBV19 and TRBJ1-5; D not resolved. Germline CDR1 reads LNHDA; CDR2 reads SQIVND (reference sequence). This CDR3 contains 14 residues. V was pared by 10 bases and J by 3 bases, with 16 bases between. The CDR3 DNA is TGTGCCATCGGAGGGATACTGACCAATCAGCCCCAGCATTTT. This gives the protein CAIGGILTNQPQHF.

The J gene is TRBJ2-3, the V gene TRBV2; 12 nucleotides align to TRBD2. CDR1 SNHLY and CDR2 FYNNEI come from the germline V gene. Losses at the gene ends were 6 bases for V and 6 bases for J; bases not matched to a gene: 4. The CDR3 has 14 amino acids. CDR3 in amino acids: CASRASGGVDTQYF. DNA for the CDR3: TGTGCCAGCAGGGCTAGCGGGGGGGTTGATACGCAGTATTTT.

The gene calls are TRBV11-2 and TRBJ1-1, with TRBD1 matching 8 bases. CDR3 size: 14 residues. J lost 8 bases, V lost 4 bases, and 9 bases had no gene match. Germline assignment: CDR1 SGHAT and CDR2 FQNNGV. CDR3 sequence (DNA): TGTGCCAGCAGCTCTCCCCGGACAGGGAGAGAAGCTTTCTTT. Its protein product is CASSSPRTGREAFF.

V is TRBV20-1 and J is TRBJ2-7, with 7 bases lining up with TRBD2. This CDR3 has 15 amino acids. Germline values: CDR1 DFQATT, CDR2 SNEGSKA (reference sequence). V lost 3 bases and J lost 0; bases outside the gene matches: 8. CDR3 sequence (DNA): TGCAGTGCTAGTATTAGCGGGTACGACTCCTACGAGCAGTACTTC. Translated: CSASISGYDSYEQYF.

This chain links TRBV10-2 with TRBJ2-5, with TRBD1 matching 7 bases. Germline CDR1 WSHSY, CDR2 SAAADI. This CDR3 contains 14 residues. V was pared by 4 bases and J by 2 bases, with 4 bases of the junction left unmatched. The DNA of the CDR3 is TGCGCCAGCAGTGTCCCGGGACAGCAAGAGACCCAGTACTTC. Residues: CASSVPGQQETQYF.

CDR3: CAITRTGGINEQYF. CDR3 coding DNA: TGTGCCATCACTCGGACAGGGGGTATCAACGAGCAGTACTTC. The chain carries TRBV10-3 and TRBJ2-7, with TRBD1 identical over 10 bases. V trimming: 7 bases; J trimming: 5 bases; junction bases outside the gene matches: 8. CDR1 is ENHRY, CDR2 SYGVKD, per germline. The CDR3 covers 14 residues.

J is TRBJ1-1 and V is TRBV10-3; a weak D match, TRBD1 (5 bases). Germline values: CDR1 ENHRY, CDR2 SYGVKD. Deletions cut 2 bases from V and 4 bases from J, with 8 bases between. This CDR3 contains 13 residues. The CDR3 reads CAISEDSFTEAFF. CDR3 DNA sequence: TGTGCCATCAGTGAGGACAGTTTCACTGAAGCTTTCTTT.

The V gene is TRBV15, the J gene TRBJ1-5; D not resolved. V dropped 1 base and J dropped 0 bases, with 10 bases sitting between them. Germline V gives CDR1 LNHNV, CDR2 YYDKDF (reference sequence). CDR3 length: 16 amino acids. The CDR3 nucleotides read TGTGCCACCAGCAGAGTCCCCGCTAATAGCAATCAGCCCCAGCATTTT. Residues: CATSRVPANSNQPQHF. The full variable domain, with the rest looked up from reference TRBV15 and TRBJ1-5, is DAMVIQNPRYQVTQFGKPVTLSCSQTLNHNVMYWYQQKSSQAPKLLFHYYDKDFNNEADTPDNFQSRRPNTSFCFLDIRSPGLGDTAMYLCATSRVPANSNQPQHFGDGTRLSIL.

For this clone: Distinct nucleotide sequences in the sample also encode this CDR3. The chain links TRBV6-5 to TRBJ1-1; D call uncertain. Germline assignment: CDR1 MNHEY and CDR2 SVGAGI. CDR3 length: 13 amino acids. The ends were cut back, 0 bases at V and 4 bases at J, with 6 bases in the middle. The CDR3 region is CASSYSRGTEAFF. CDR3 sequence (DNA): TGTGCCAGCAGTTACTCGCGGGGCACTGAAGCTTTCTTT.

The V call is TRBV7-2, the J call TRBJ2-5; 13 nucleotides match TRBD2. V lost 4 bases and J lost 3; bases outside the gene matches: 2. Germline loops: CDR1 SGHTA, CDR2 FQGNSA. CDR3 size: 15 residues. In DNA, the CDR3 is TGTGCCAGCAGCTGGACTAGCGGGAGTGAAGAGACCCAGTACTTC. Protein: CASSWTSGSEETQYF.

The genes are TRBV27 and TRBJ1-2; a possible D gene is TRBD1 (6 bases). The CDR3 is 13 amino acids. V was clipped by 5 bases and J by 2 bases, with 9 bases between them. Per germline, CDR1 MNHEY and CDR2 SMNVEV (reference sequence). This CDR3 is CASSIQGNYGYTF. CDR3 DNA: TGTGCCAGCAGTATACAGGGCAACTATGGCTACACCTTC.

The rearrangement uses TRBV11-2 and TRBJ1-1; perhaps TRBD1 as D (5 bases). This CDR3 comprises 11 residues. Germline CDR1 reads SGHAT; CDR2 reads FQNNGV. The V and J ends lost 5 bases and 9 bases respectively, with 10 bases between them. The CDR3 DNA reads TGTGCCAGCAGCATAGGACAACAAGCTTTCTTT. Protein: CASSIGQQAFF.

This clone has just a few counts. This rearrangement joins TRBV15 to TRBJ2-7; D perhaps matches TRBD2 (5 bases). Germline CDR1 and CDR2: LNHNV and YYDKDF (reference sequence). The CDR3 extends over 16 amino acids. Trimming removed 0 bases from V and 2 bases from J, with 14 bases in between. CDR3 in DNA: TGTGCCACCAGCAGAGATGAGGGCGGAGGTACCTACGAGCAGTACTTC. Its protein is CATSRDEGGGTYEQYF. Full variable domain (rest looked up from reference TRBV15 and TRBJ2-7): DAMVIQNPRYQVTQFGKPVTLSCSQTLNHNVMYWYQQKSSQAPKLLFHYYDKDFNNEADTPDNFQSRRPNTSFCFLDIRSPGLGDTAMYLCATSRDEGGGTYEQYFGPGTRLTVT.

Here the CDR3 reads CASRYFTGTGLLLSTDTQYF. The CDR3 DNA follows: TGTGCCAGCAGATACTTTACCGGGACAGGGTTATTACTTAGCACAGATACGCAGTATTTT. The chain links TRBV27 to TRBJ2-3, with 9 bases identical to TRBD1. The CDR3 consists of 20 residues. Germline CDR1 and CDR2: MNHEY and SMNVEV (reference sequence). V lost 6 bases and J lost 0; bases outside the gene matches: 19.

V is TRBV14 and J is TRBJ1-6, with a possible D match to TRBD1 (5 bases). V gave up 4 bases and J gave up 3 bases, with 10 bases separating them. The CDR3 loop spans 15 amino acids. The germline V gene encodes CDR1 SGHDN and CDR2 FVKESK. As DNA, the CDR3 is TGTGCCAGCAGCCCGACAGTTAACTATAATTCACCCCTCCACTTT. Its protein product is CASSPTVNYNSPLHF.

The chain employs TRBV28 and TRBJ1-4; D not certain. CDR3 size: 15 residues. Trimming left V 3 bases short and J 3 bases short, with 11 bases between. Germline loops: CDR1 MDHEN, CDR2 SYDVKM. As DNA, the CDR3 is TGTGCCAGCAGTTTCTCGAGGTCGGCTAATGAAAAACTGTTTTTT. Its protein is CASSFSRSANEKLFF. The whole variable domain, remainder taken from reference TRBV28 and TRBJ1-4, is DVKVTQSSRYLVKRTGEKVFLECVQDMDHENMFWYRQDPGLGLRLIYFSYDVKMKEKGDIPEGYSVSREKKERFSLILESASTNQTSMYLCASSFSRSANEKLFFGSGTQLSVL.

The V and J genes are TRBV10-3 and TRBJ1-2; possibly TRBD1 for D (6 bases). The CDR3 runs 12 residues. The germline CDR1 and CDR2 sequences are ENHRY and SYGVKD. Trimming pared 10 bases from V and 0 bases from J, leaving 9 bases between. The CDR3 region is CATGTTNYGYTF. The CDR3 DNA follows: TGTGCCACCGGGACAACTAACTATGGCTACACCTTC.

V usage is TRBV18 and J usage is TRBJ1-4; D is unclear. Per the germline V gene, CDR1 is KGHSH and CDR2 is LQKENI. The CDR3 sequence is 15 residues long. V dropped 1 base and J dropped 5 bases, with 11 bases sitting between them. CDR3 nucleotide sequence: TGTGCCAGCTCACCACAGACGGTGGAGAATGAAAAACTGTTTTTT. It encodes CASSPQTVENEKLFF.

The chain is built from TRBV5-1 and TRBJ1-3; no firm D call. V lost 2 bases, J lost 0 bases, and 3 bases lay in between. Germline V lookup: CDR1 SGHRS, CDR2 YFSETQ. The CDR3 extends over 13 amino acids. CDR3 in DNA: TGCGCCAGCAGCTTTCTCTCTGGAAACACCATATATTTT. Its protein product is CASSFLSGNTIYF.